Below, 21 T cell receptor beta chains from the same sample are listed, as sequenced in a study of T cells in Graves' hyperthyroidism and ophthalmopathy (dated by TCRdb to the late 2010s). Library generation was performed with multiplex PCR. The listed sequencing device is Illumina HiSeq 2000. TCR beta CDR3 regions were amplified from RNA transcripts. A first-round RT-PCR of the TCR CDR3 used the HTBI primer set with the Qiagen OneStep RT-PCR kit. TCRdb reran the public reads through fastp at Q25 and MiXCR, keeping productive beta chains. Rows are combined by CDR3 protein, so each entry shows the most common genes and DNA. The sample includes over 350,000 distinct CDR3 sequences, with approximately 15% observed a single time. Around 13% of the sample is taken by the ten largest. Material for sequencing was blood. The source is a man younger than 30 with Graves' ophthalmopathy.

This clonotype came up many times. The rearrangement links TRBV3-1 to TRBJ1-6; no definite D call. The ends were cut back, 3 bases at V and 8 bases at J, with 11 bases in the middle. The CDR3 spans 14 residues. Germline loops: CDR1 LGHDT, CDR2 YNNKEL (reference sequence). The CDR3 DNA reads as TGTGCCAGCAGCCAGGGAAGACTGGATTCACCCCTCCACTTT. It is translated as CASSQGRLDSPLHF.

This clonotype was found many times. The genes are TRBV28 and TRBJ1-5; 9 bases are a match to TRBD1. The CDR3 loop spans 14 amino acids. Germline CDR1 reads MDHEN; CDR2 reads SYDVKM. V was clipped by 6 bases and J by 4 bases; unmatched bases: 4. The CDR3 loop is CASSTGGVNQPQHF. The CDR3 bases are TGTGCCAGCAGCACAGGGGGCGTTAATCAGCCCCAGCATTTT.

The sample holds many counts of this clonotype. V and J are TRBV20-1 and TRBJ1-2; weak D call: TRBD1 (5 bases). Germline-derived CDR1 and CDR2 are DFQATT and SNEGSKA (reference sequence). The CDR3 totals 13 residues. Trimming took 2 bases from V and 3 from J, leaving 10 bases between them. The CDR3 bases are TGCAGTGCTAGATACCGGGGCTACTATGGCTACACCTTC. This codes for CSARYRGYYGYTF.

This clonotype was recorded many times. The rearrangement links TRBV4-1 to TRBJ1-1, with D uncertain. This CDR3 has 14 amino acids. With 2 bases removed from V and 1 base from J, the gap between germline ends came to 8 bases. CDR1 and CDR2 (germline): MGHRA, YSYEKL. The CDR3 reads CASSQWGGNTEAFF. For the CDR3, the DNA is TGCGCCAGCAGCCAATGGGGTGGGAACACTGAAGCTTTCTTT.

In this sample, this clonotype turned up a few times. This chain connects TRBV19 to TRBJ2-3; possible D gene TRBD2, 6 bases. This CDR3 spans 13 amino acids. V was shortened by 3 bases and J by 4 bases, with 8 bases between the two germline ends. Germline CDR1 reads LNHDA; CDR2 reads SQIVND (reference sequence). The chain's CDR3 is CASSIREADTQYF. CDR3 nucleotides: TGTGCCAGTAGTATTAGGGAGGCAGATACGCAGTATTTT.

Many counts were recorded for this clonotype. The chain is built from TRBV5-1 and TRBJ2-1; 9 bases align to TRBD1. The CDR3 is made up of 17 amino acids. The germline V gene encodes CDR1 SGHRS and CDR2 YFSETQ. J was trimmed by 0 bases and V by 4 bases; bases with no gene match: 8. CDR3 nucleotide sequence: TGCGCCAGCAGCGGAGGCACAGGGGGCGGCTCCTACAATGAGCAGTTCTTC. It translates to CASSGGTGGGSYNEQFF.

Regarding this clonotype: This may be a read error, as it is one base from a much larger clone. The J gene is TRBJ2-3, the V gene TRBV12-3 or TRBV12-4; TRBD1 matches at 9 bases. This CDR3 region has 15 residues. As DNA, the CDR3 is TGTACCAGCAGCCAGGGGGACAGGGGCACAGATACGCAGTATTTT. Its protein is CTSSQGDRGTDTQYF.

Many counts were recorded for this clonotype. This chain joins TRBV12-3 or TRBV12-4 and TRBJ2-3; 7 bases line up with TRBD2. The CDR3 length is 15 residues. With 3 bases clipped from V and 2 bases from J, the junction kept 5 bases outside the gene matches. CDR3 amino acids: CASSFRGSLTDTQYF. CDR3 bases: TGTGCCAGCAGTTTTCGCGGGAGCCTCACAGATACGCAGTATTTT.

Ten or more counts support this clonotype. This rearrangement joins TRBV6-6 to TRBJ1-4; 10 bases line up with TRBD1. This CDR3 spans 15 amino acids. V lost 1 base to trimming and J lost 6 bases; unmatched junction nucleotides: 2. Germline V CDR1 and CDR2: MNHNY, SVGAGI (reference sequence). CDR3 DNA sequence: TGTGCCAGCAGTTACTTCGGACAGGGGGATGAAAAACTGTTTTTT. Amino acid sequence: CASSYFGQGDEKLFF.

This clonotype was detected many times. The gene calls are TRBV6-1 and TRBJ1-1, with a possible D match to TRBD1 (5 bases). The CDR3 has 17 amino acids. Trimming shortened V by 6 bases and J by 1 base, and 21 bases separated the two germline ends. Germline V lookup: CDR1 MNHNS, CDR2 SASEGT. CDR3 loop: CASSYYPQQVSNTEAFF. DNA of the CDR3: TGTGCCAGCAGCTATTATCCTCAACAGGTATCGAACACTGAAGCTTTCTTT.

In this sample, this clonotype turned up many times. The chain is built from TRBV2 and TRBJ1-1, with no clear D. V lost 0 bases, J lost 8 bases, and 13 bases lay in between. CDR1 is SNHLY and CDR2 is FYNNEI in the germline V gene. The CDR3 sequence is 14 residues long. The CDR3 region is CASSEALLGVEAFF. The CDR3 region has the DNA TGTGCCAGCAGTGAAGCGCTTCTAGGCGTAGAAGCTTTCTTT.

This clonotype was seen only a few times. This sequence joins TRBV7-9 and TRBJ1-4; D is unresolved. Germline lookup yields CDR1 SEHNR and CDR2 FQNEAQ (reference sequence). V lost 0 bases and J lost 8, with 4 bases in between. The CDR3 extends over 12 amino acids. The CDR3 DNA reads TGTGCCAGCAGCTTAGCTGACGAAAAACTGTTTTTT. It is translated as CASSLADEKLFF.

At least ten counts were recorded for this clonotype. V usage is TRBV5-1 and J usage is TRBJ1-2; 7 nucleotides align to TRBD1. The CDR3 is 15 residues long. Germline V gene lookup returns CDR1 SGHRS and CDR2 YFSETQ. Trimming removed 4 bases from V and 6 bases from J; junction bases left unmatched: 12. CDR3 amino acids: CASSLGTEGVNGYTF. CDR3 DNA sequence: TGCGCCAGCAGCCTTGGGACAGAGGGCGTCAATGGCTACACCTTC.

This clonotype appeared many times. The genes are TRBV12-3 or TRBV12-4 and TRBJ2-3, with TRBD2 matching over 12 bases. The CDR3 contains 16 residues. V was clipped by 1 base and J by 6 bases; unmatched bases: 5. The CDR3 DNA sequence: TGTGCCAGCAGTTTAGGACTAGCGGGAGAGGCGGATACGCAGTATTTT. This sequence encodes CASSLGLAGEADTQYF.

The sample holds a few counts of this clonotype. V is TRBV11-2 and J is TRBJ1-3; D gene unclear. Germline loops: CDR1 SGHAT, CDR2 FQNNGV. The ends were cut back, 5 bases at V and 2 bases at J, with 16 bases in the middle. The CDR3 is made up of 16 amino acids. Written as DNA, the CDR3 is TGTGCCAGCAGCCCCACCGGGCCAACACCTGGAAACACCATATATTTT. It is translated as CASSPTGPTPGNTIYF.

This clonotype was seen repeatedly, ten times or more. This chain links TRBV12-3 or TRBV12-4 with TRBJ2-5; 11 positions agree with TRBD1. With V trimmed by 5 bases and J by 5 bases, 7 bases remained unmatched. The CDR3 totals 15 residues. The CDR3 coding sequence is TGTGCCAGCAGTCACCGGACAGGGGGCGCGGAGACCCAGTACTTC. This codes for CASSHRTGGAETQYF.

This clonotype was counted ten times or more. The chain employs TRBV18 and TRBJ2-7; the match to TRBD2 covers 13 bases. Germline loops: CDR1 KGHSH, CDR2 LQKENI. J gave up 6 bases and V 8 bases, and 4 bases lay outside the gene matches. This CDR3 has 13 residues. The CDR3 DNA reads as TGTGCCAGCCGGACTAGCGGGAGAACCGAGCAGTACTTC. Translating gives CASRTSGRTEQYF.

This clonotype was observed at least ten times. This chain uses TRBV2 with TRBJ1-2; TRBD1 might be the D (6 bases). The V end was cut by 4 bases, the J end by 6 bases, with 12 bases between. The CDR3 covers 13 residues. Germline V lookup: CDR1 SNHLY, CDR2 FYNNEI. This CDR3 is CASSVQGTNGYTF. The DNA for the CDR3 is TGTGCCAGCAGTGTTCAGGGGACGAATGGCTACACCTTC.

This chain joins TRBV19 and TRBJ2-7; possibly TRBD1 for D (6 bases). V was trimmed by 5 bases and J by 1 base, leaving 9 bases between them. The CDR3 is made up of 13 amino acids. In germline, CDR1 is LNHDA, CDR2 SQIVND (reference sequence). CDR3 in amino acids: CASSWDISYEQYF. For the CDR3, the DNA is TGTGCCAGTAGTTGGGACATATCCTACGAGCAGTACTTC.

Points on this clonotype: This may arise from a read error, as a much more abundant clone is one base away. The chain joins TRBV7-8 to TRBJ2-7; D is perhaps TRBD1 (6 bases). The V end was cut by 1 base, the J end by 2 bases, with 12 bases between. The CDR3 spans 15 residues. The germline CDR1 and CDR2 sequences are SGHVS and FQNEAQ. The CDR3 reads CASSLVQGTPYEQYF. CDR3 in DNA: TGTGCCAGCAGCTTAGTGCAGGGGACCCCCTACGAGCAGTACTTC.

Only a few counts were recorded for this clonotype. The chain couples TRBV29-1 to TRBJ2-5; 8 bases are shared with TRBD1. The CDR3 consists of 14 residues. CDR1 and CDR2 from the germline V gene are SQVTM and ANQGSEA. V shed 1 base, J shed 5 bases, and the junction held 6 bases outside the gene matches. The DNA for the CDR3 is TGCAGCGTTGAAGTTTCAGGGGGCCGGGAGACCCAGTACTTC. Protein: CSVEVSGGRETQYF.